The next 5 T cell receptor beta chains were all read from a single sample in a study of shared T cell receptors in the human thymus. The method was immunoSEQ multiplex PCR; TCRdb's version includes in-frame clones alone and lacks a portion of them. The sample consists of about 710,000 clones, 70% to 90% of them appearing once. Separately, the same data were catalogued under a study of human thymus T cells.

The source material was thymocytes. Source of these receptors: a boy in the first two years of life with a congenital heart defect.

The rearrangement joins TRBV4-3 to TRBJ1-3, with 8 positions matching TRBD1. The germline CDR1 and CDR2 sequences are LGHNA and YSLEER. The CDR3 sequence is 20 residues long. Unmatched junction bases numbered 18, after V lost 3 bases and J lost 2 bases. CDR3 loop: CASSQYEPPGQASTGNTIYF. The DNA for the CDR3 is TGCGCCAGCAGCCAGTACGAACCTCCGGGACAGGCTTCTACTGGAAACACCATATATTTT.

CDR3 residues: CASSRTGVIHSYEQYF. The CDR3 DNA follows: TGTGCCAGCAGTCGGACAGGGGTCATACACTCCTACGAGCAGTACTTC. The chain couples TRBV6-6 to TRBJ2-7; TRBD1 matches 9 bases. Per germline, CDR1 MNHNY and CDR2 SVGAGI (reference sequence). This CDR3 spans 16 amino acids. V gave up 5 bases and J gave up 0 bases; unmatched junction bases: 8.

V usage is TRBV2 and J usage is TRBJ2-3, with a weak D call TRBD1 (6 bases). Germline V gene data show CDR1 as SNHLY and CDR2 as FYNNEI. Trimming took 9 bases from V and 5 from J, leaving 15 bases between them. This CDR3 has 13 residues. CDR3: CARNRESRDTQYF. The CDR3 region has the DNA TGTGCCAGAAACAGGGAGTCTAGAGATACGCAGTATTTT.

The chain joins TRBV14 to TRBJ2-7; 8 bases fit TRBD1. Looked up from germline, CDR1 is SGHDN and CDR2 is FVKESK. V trimming: 2 bases; J trimming: 3 bases; junction bases outside the gene matches: 12. The CDR3 contains 17 residues. The CDR3 DNA sequence: TGTGCCAGCAGCCAACGGGTGTGGTCAGGGGGCTTCTACGAGCAGTACTTC. Translation: CASSQRVWSGGFYEQYF.

This clone was seen a few times. The gene calls are TRBV19 and TRBJ1-4; 9 positions agree with TRBD1. Germline-derived CDR1 and CDR2 are LNHDA and SQIVND (reference sequence). The CDR3 is 15 residues long. Trimming removed 6 bases from V and 4 bases from J; junction bases left unmatched: 6. The CDR3 DNA is TGTGCCAGTAGCCACAGGGGGCTCGGTAATGAAAAACTGTTTTTT. This translates into CASSHRGLGNEKLFF.